These T cell receptor beta chains were read from a single sample in a study of response to subunit inactivated influenza vaccine. One entry per CDR3 protein results from TCRdb running MiXCR on the RT-PCR reads. This sample carries about 570,000 distinct CDR3 sequences, approximately 10% of them seen once, and the ten largest clones take about 10%. This sample also appeared in a second study, on T cells expressing NK-cell markers.

Material: PBMCs from blood, obtained on the day of vaccination. The receptors were sampled from a man in his fifties who received an inactivated influenza vaccine. The CDR3 runs from the conserved cysteine through the conserved F or W. Where a row states a size, it is once, few, many or the class of an expanded clone; other rows omit it.

TRBV20-1	few	TRBJ2-5	CSASQGNLQETQYF
TRBV12-3/TRBV12-4	few	TRBJ2-3	CASTPRGIASTDTQYF
TRBV20-1	.	TRBJ1-4	CSASDRANEKLYF
TRBV12-3/TRBV12-4	many	TRBJ2-7	CASKPSGTLYEQYF
TRBV5-1	.	TRBJ2-1	CASSLSRGFYNEQFF
TRBV20-1	few	TRBJ2-3	CSAEDRDRGPSDTQYF
TRBV18	many	TRBJ1-1	CASKQESQAFF
TRBV10-3	many	TRBJ2-2	CAISPGQGFTGELFF
TRBV7-2	few	TRBJ2-6	CASSSLGPGANVLTF
TRBV5-1	.	TRBJ2-2	CASSLMTSLNGELFF
TRBV2	many	TRBJ2-3	CASSEAQGLAAYTQYF
TRBV2	few	TRBJ2-2	CASTGQGTNTGELFF
TRBV4-3	.	TRBJ2-1	CASSHLAGTLNEHFF
TRBV11-2	.	TRBJ2-1	CASSFRLAGGGDYNEQFF
TRBV6-5	few	TRBJ1-1	CASSYGGRMGAFF
TRBV4-3	many	TRBJ1-4	CASSQVRGYPDEKLFF
TRBV5-1	few	TRBJ2-2	CASSISGQLAGELFF
TRBV3-1	many	TRBJ1-1	CASSRTGRNTEAFF
TRBV7-3	few	TRBJ2-1	CASSLSGSGNEQFF
TRBV11-3	.	TRBJ2-2	CASSLDLGQGSGELFF
TRBV11-1	.	TRBJ2-7	CASSFMVERDRGKKEQYF
TRBV10-3	few	TRBJ2-3	CASRGPSLAGGPQRATDTQYF
TRBV25-1	.	TRBJ1-1	CASRESGVLNTEAFF
TRBV6-5	.	TRBJ2-4	CASSATRNLAKNIQYF
TRBV15	few	TRBJ2-3	CATSSRGQGWDTQYF
TRBV7-6	few	TRBJ2-1	CASSLARAWIGIGENEQFF
TRBV24-1	.	TRBJ2-3	CATSVRDTQYF
TRBV5-6	few	TRBJ1-5	CASSPGGPGAFQPQHF
TRBV20-1	many	TRBJ2-7	CSATTSYYEQYF
TRBV6-2/TRBV6-3	.	TRBJ2-7	CASSYWQGAYEQYF
TRBV18	few	TRBJ2-2	CASSPPRGELFF
TRBV10-3	.	TRBJ1-1	CAISELGRERTEAFF
TRBV6-2/TRBV6-3	.	TRBJ2-4	CASSYGPSGKNIQYF
TRBV3-1	few	TRBJ2-1	CASSPQTISSEQFF
TRBV12-3/TRBV12-4	many	TRBJ2-5	CASSLDRGLETQYF
TRBV28	few	TRBJ2-5	CASSPLTGFQETQYF
TRBV28	.	TRBJ2-3	CASSFVVGTSTDTQYF
TRBV28	few	TRBJ1-1	CASSSRTGAATEAFF
TRBV6-1	.	TRBJ1-4	CASSPRRREDQEKLFF
TRBV20-1	few	TRBJ1-2	CSASPQGWGGYGYTF
TRBV3-1	many	TRBJ2-7	CASSVGTPSYEQYF
TRBV5-1	.	TRBJ1-2	CASRPPGQEYYGYTF
TRBV20-1	.	TRBJ2-2	CSARPGGANTGELFF